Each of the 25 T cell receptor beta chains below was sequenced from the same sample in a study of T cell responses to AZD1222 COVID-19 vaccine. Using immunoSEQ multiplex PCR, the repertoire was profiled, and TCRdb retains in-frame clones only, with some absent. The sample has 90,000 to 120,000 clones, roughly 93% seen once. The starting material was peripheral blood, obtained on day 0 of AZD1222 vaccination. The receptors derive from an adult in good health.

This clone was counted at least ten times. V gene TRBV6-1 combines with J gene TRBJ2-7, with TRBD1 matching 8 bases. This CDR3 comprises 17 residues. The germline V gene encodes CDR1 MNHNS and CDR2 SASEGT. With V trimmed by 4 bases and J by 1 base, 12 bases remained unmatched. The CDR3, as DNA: TGTGCCAGCAGTGGGGGACCGGGACAGGATAGTTCCTACGAGCAGTACTTC. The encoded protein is CASSGGPGQDSSYEQYF.

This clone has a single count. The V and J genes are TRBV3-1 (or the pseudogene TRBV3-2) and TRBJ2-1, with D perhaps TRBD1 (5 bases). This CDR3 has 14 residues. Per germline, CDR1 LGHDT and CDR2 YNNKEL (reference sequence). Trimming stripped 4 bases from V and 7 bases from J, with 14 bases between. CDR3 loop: CASSLPGPANEQFF. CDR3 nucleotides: TGTGCCAGCAGCCTCCCAGGGCCAGCGAATGAGCAGTTCTTC.

DNA of the CDR3: TGCGCCAGCAGCCCATCGAGCGGGGAGTTGGATGAGCAGTTCTTC. Translating it yields CASSPSSGELDEQFF. This chain joins TRBV5-1 and TRBJ2-1; 7 positions match TRBD2. V was pared by 4 bases and J by 8 bases, with 12 bases of the junction left unmatched. The CDR3 consists of 15 residues. Germline CDR1 and CDR2: SGHRS and YFSETQ.

For the CDR3, the DNA is TGCGCCAGCAGCCCCTTTGAGGGCGTTATAGAAAAACTGTTTTTT. This codes for CASSPFEGVIEKLFF. V usage is TRBV5-1 and J usage is TRBJ1-4; no definite D call. The V end was cut by 4 bases, the J end by 8 bases, with 18 bases between. Germline assignment: CDR1 SGHRS and CDR2 YFSETQ. The CDR3 spans 15 residues.

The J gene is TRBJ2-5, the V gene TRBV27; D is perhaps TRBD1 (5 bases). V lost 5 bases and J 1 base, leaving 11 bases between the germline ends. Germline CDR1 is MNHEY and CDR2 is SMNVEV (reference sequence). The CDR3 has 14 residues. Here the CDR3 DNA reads TGTGCCAGCAGTCTGAGACAGTTCCAAGAGACCCAGTACTTC. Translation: CASSLRQFQETQYF.

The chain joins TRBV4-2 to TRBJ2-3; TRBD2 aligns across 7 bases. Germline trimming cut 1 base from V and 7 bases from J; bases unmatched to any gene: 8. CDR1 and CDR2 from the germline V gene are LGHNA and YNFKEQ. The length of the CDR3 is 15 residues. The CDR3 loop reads CASSQASGGRNTQYF. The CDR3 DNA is TGTGCCAGCAGCCAAGCTTCGGGAGGTAGAAATACGCAGTATTTT.

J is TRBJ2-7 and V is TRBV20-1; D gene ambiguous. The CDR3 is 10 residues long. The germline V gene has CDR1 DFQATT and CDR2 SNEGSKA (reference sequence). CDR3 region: CSAARYEQYF. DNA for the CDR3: TGCAGCGCCGCCCGCTACGAGCAGTACTTC.

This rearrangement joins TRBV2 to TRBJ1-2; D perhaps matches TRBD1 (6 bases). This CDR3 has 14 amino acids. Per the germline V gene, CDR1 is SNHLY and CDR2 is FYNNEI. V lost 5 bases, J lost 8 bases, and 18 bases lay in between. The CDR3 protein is CASSRQQGKEGYTF. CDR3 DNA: TGTGCCAGCAGTAGACAACAGGGAAAGGAAGGCTACACCTTC.

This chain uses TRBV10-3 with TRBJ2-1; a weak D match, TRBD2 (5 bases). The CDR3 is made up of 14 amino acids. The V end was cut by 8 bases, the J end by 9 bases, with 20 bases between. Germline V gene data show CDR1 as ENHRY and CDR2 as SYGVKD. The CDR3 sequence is CAIRLAGRRGEQFF. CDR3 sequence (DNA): TGTGCCATCCGTCTCGCGGGTCGACGGGGTGAGCAGTTCTTC.

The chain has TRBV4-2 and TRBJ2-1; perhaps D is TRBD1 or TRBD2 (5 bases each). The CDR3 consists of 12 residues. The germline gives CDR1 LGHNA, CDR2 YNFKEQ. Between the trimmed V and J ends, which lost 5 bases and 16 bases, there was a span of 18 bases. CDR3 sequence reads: CASSTGGQGEFF. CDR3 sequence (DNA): TGTGCCAGCAGCACCGGCGGGCAGGGTGAATTCTTC.

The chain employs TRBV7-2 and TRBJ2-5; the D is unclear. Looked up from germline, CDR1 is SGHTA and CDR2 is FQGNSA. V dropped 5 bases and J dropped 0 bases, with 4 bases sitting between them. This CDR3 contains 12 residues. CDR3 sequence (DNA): TGTGCCAGCAGCGACCACCAAGAGACCCAGTACTTC. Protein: CASSDHQETQYF.

CDR3: CASSVGYVLALEETQYF. The CDR3 bases are TGTGCCAGCAGCGTGGGATACGTCCTAGCACTTGAAGAGACCCAGTACTTC. The rearrangement links TRBV9 to TRBJ2-5; D is possibly TRBD2 (5 bases). This CDR3 is 17 amino acids long. The germline V and J ends were trimmed by 2 bases and 3 bases, with 20 bases remaining between them. Per germline, CDR1 SGDLS and CDR2 YYNGEE.

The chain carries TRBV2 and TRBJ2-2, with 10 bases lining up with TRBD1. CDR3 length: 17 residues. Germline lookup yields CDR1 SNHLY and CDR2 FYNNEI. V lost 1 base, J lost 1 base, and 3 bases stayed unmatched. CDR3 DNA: TGTGCCAGCAGTGAAGGACAGGGGGCCATGAACACCGGGGAGCTGTTTTTT. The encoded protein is CASSEGQGAMNTGELFF.

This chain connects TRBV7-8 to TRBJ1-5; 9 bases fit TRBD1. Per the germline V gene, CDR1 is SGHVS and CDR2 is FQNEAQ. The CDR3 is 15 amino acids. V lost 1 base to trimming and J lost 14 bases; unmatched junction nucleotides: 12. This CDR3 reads CASSLGGTGSSPEHF. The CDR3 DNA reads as TGTGCCAGCAGCTTAGGAGGGACAGGGTCCAGCCCTGAGCATTTT.

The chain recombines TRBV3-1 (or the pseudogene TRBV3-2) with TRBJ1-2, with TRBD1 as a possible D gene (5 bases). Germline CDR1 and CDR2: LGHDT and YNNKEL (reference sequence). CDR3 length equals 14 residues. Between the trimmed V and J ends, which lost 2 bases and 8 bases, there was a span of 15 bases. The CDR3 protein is CASSQSDRLGGYTF. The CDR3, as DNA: TGTGCCAGCAGCCAATCCGACAGACTCGGGGGCTACACCTTC.

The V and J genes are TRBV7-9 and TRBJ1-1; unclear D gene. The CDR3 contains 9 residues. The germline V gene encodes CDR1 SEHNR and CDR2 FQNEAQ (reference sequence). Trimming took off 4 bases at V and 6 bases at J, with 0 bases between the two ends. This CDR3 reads CASSSEAFF. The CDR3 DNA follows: TGTGCCAGCAGCTCTGAAGCTTTCTTT.

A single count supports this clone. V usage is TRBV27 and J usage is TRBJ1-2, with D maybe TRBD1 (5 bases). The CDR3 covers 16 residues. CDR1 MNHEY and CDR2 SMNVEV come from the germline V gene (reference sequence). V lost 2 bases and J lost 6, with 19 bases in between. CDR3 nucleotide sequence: TGTGCCAGCAGTTTACCACGGGGGGACCGGGGGGATGGCTACACCTTC. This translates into CASSLPRGDRGDGYTF.

CDR3 DNA: TGCGCCAGCAGCTTGTTGTCAGGGGGCCCTTCGAACACCGGGGAGCTGTTTTTT. The encoded protein is CASSLLSGGPSNTGELFF. J is TRBJ2-2 and V is TRBV5-1; 8 bases line up with TRBD1. The CDR3 runs 18 residues. Germline lookup yields CDR1 SGHRS and CDR2 YFSETQ. Trimming took 1 base from V and 0 from J; bases not matched to a gene: 8.

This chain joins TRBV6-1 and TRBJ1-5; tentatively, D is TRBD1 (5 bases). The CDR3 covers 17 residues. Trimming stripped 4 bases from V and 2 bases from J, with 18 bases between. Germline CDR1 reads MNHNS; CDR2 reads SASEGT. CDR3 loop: CASSGFLGGLGNQPQHF. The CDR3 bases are TGTGCCAGCAGTGGCTTCCTTGGGGGTCTGGGCAATCAGCCCCAGCATTTT.

CDR3 nucleotides: TGTGCCAGCAGCTTCTCCGGTGGTGAGCAGTTCTTC. It encodes CASSFSGGEQFF. The chain uses TRBV7-2 and TRBJ2-1; D is ambiguous. The CDR3 extends over 12 amino acids. V was pared by 3 bases and J by 9 bases, with 9 bases between. CDR1 and CDR2 (germline): SGHTA, FQGNSA.

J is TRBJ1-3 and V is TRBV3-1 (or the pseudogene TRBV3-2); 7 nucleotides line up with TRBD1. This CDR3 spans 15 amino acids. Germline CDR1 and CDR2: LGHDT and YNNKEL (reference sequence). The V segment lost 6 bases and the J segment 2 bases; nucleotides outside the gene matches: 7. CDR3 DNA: TGTGCCAGCAGGGACTTCGACAGGGCTGGAAACACCATATATTTT. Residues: CASRDFDRAGNTIYF.

The CDR3 DNA follows: TGCAGCGTTGAACAGGGTCGGGGCTACGAGCAGTACTTC. Its protein is CSVEQGRGYEQYF. This rearrangement joins TRBV29-1 to TRBJ2-7; D is possibly TRBD1 or TRBD2 (5 bases each). The CDR3 is made up of 13 amino acids. Germline-derived CDR1 and CDR2 are SQVTM and ANQGSEA. V dropped 2 bases and J dropped 3 bases, with 11 bases sitting between them.

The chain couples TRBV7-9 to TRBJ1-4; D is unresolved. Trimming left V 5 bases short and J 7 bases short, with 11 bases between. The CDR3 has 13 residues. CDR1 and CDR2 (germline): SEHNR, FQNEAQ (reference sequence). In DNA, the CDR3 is TGTGCCAGCAGCCCAACGGAGGGTGAAAAACTGTTTTTT. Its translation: CASSPTEGEKLFF.

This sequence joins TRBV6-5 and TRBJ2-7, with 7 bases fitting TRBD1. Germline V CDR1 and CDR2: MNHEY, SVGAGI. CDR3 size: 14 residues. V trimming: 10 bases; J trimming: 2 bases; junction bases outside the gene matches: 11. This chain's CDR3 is CANGPQTGPYEQYF. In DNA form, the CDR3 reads TGTGCCAACGGACCTCAGACAGGGCCCTACGAGCAGTACTTC.

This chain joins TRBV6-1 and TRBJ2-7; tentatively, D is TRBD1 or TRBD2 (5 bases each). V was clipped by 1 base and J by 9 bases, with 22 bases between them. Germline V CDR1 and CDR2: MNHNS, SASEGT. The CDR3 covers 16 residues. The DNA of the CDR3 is TGTGCCAGCAGTGAAGTTATGAGGGGCCTCACCGTTTGGCAGTACTTC. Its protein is CASSEVMRGLTVWQYF.